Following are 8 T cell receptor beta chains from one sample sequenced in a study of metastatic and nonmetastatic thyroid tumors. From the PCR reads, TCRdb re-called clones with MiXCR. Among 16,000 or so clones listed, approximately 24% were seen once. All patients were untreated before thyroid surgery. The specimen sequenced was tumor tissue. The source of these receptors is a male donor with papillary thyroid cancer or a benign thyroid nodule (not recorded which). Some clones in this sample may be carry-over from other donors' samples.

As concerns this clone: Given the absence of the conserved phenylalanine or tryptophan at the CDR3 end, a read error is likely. For the CDR3, the DNA is TGTGTCAGCAGAAGCGGGACTAGCGGTACCTACGAGCAGTACTTA. Translated: CVSRSGTSGTYEQYL. The chain has TRBV28 and TRBJ2-7; 11 bases fit TRBD2. The CDR3 consists of 15 residues. Germline-derived CDR1 and CDR2 are MDHEN and SYDVKM.

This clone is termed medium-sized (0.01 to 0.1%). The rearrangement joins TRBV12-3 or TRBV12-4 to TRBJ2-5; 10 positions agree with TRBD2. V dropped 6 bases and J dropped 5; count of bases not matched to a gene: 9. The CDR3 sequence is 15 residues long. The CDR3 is CASRIAGGSFETQYF. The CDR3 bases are TGTGCCAGCAGAATAGCGGGAGGCTCCTTTGAGACCCAGTACTTC.

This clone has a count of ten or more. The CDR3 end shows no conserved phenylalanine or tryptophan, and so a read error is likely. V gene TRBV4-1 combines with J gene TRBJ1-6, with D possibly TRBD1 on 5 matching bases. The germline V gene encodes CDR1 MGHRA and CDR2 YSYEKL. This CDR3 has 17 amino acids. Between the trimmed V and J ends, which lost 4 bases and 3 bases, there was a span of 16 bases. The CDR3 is CASSPLGVPFYNSPLHS. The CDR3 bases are TGCGCCAGCAGCCCCTTGGGGGTCCCCTTCTATAATTCACCCCTCCACTCT.

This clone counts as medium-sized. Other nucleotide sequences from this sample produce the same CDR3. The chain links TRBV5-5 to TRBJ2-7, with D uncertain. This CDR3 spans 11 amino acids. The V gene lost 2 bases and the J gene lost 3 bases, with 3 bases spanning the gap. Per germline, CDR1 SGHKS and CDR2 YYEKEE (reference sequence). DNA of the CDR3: TGTGCCAGCAGCTTCCTCTACGAGCAGTACTTC. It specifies CASSFLYEQYF.

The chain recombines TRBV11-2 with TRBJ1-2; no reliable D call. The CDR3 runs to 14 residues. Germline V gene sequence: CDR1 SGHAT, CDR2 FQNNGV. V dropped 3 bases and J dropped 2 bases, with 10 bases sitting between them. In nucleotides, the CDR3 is TGTGCCAGCAGCTTGTCTGTCGGGAACTATGGCTACACCTTC. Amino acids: CASSLSVGNYGYTF. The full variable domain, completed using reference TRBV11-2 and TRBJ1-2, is EAGVAQSPRYKIIEKRQSVAFWCNPISGHATLYWYQQILGQGPKLLIQFQNNGVVDDSQLPKDRFSAERLKGVDSTLKIQPAKLEDSAVYLCASSLSVGNYGYTFGSGTRLTVV.

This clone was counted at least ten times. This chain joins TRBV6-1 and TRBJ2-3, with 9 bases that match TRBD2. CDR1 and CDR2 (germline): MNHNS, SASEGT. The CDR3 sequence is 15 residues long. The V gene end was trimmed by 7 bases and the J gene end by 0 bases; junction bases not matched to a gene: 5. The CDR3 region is CASTETSGSTDTQYF. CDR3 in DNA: TGTGCCAGCACAGAGACTAGCGGTAGCACAGATACGCAGTATTTT.

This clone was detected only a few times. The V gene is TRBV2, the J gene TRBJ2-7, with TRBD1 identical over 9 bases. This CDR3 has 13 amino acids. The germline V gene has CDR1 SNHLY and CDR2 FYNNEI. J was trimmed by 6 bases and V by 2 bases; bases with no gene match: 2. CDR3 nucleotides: TGTGCCAGCAGTGAAACAGGGGGCTTCGAGCAGTACTTC. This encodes CASSETGGFEQYF.

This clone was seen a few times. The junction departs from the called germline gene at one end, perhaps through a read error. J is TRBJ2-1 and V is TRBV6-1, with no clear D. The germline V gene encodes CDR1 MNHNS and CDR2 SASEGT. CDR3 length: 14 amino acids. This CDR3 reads CAISETSPSGEQFF. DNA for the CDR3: TGTGCCATCAGTGAGACTTCACCCTCCGGTGAGCAGTTCTTC.